One sample yielded the 16 T cell receptor beta chains listed below, sequenced in a study of T cell responses to AZD1222 COVID-19 vaccine. Sequencing was performed with immunoSEQ multiplex PCR; in TCRdb, only in-frame clones are kept and a portion is missing. The table lists around 160,000 clones, approximately 90% of them singletons. The material sequenced was peripheral blood, taken on day 0 of AZD1222 vaccination. These receptors were obtained from an adult in good health.

The CDR3 DNA reads TGTGCCAGCTCACCAATAAAGGGAGGAAAAACTGAAGCTTTCTTT. Translated, it gives CASSPIKGGKTEAFF. The chain uses TRBV18 and TRBJ1-1, with unresolved D. This CDR3 is 15 amino acids long. The germline V gene encodes CDR1 KGHSH and CDR2 LQKENI. V lost 2 bases to trimming and J lost 5 bases, with 15 bases between them.

The V call is TRBV15, the J call TRBJ1-2; D remains ambiguous. Trimming left V 0 bases short and J 4 bases short, with 15 bases between. The germline gives CDR1 LNHNV, CDR2 YYDKDF (reference sequence). This CDR3 has 16 amino acids. CDR3 loop: CATSRDRGNLGYGYTF. Here the CDR3 DNA reads TGTGCCACCAGCAGAGATAGAGGTAACCTGGGCTATGGCTACACCTTC.

The rearrangement uses TRBV7-6 and TRBJ1-6; D unclear. V gave up 3 bases and J gave up 0 bases, with 6 bases separating them. This CDR3 is built from 15 residues. Germline assignment: CDR1 SGHVS and CDR2 FNYEAQ. The DNA of the CDR3 is TGTGCCAGCAGCTTTTATCTCTCCTATAATTCACCCCTCCACTTT. Protein product: CASSFYLSYNSPLHF.

The V and J genes are TRBV5-3 and TRBJ1-4, with 10 bases lining up with TRBD1. TRBV5-3 is an ORF, with its function uncertain. J lost 8 bases, V lost 3 bases, and 4 bases had no gene match. The CDR3 loop spans 14 amino acids. The CDR3 sequence is CARSWDRGREKLFF. DNA of the CDR3: TGTGCCAGAAGCTGGGACAGGGGTCGAGAAAAACTGTTTTTT.

The V call is TRBV7-3, the J call TRBJ2-2; the match to TRBD2 covers 11 bases. Germline lookup yields CDR1 SGHTA and CDR2 FQGTGA. The ends lost 7 bases at V and 6 bases at J; junction bases unmatched: 4. The CDR3 runs to 14 residues. CDR3 in amino acids: CASKGTSGAGELFF. The CDR3 coding sequence is TGTGCCAGCAAAGGGACTAGCGGAGCCGGGGAGCTGTTTTTT.

The J gene is TRBJ2-4, the V gene TRBV4-3, with D perhaps matching TRBD1 (6 bases). The ends were cut back, 1 base at V and 1 base at J, with 8 bases in the middle. This CDR3 has 15 residues. CDR1 LGHNA and CDR2 YSLEER come from the germline V gene. CDR3 sequence: CASSQGQGAKNIQYF. The CDR3 bases are TGCGCCAGCAGCCAAGGTCAGGGGGCCAAAAACATTCAGTACTTC.

This clone showed up just once. V usage is TRBV19 and J usage is TRBJ1-1; tentatively, D is TRBD1 (6 bases). CDR1 is LNHDA, CDR2 SQIVND, per germline (reference sequence). The CDR3 has 15 amino acids. Trimming stripped 4 bases from V and 6 bases from J, with 18 bases between. The chain's CDR3 is CASSTRGTFRAEAFF. CDR3 DNA sequence: TGTGCCAGTAGTACCCGAGGGACATTCCGGGCTGAAGCTTTCTTT. Looking up the rest from reference TRBV19 and TRBJ1-1 gives the full variable domain: DGGITQSPKYLFRKEGQNVTLSCEQNLNHDAMYWYRQDPGQGLRLIYYSQIVNDFQKGDIAEGYSVSREKKESFPLTVTSAQKNPTAFYLCASSTRGTFRAEAFFGQGTRLTVV.

The chain uses TRBV19 and TRBJ1-5; D not resolved. Germline V lookup: CDR1 LNHDA, CDR2 SQIVND (reference sequence). V was trimmed by 7 bases and J by 5 bases, leaving 12 bases between them. There are 13 residues in the CDR3. As DNA, the CDR3 is TGTGCCAGTACCTGGATCGGCGATCAGCCCCAGCATTTT. It encodes CASTWIGDQPQHF.

J is TRBJ1-4 and V is TRBV29-1, with D possibly matching TRBD1 (6 bases). With 4 bases removed from V and 7 bases from J, the gap between germline ends came to 13 bases. Germline V CDR1 and CDR2: SQVTM, ANQGSEA. This CDR3 spans 13 amino acids. The CDR3 here is CSVGGGRGEKLFF. The CDR3 DNA reads as TGCAGCGTTGGCGGGGGCAGGGGTGAAAAACTGTTTTTT.

This rearrangement joins TRBV18 to TRBJ2-1; 8 nucleotides line up with TRBD1. Germline assignment: CDR1 KGHSH and CDR2 LQKENI. V shed 7 bases, J shed 8 bases, and the junction held 13 bases outside the gene matches. This CDR3 spans 15 amino acids. DNA for the CDR3: TGTGCCAGCTGTTCAGAAAGACAGGGGAGCGATGAGCAGTTCTTC. Translating it yields CASCSERQGSDEQFF.

The rearrangement joins TRBV7-6 to TRBJ2-3; TRBD2 aligns across 10 bases. After removal of 3 bases from V and 6 bases from J, the junction contained 12 bases not matched to a gene. Germline-derived CDR1 and CDR2 are SGHVS and FNYEAQ. The CDR3 covers 17 residues. This CDR3 reads CASSFSPSGSGRDTQYF. The CDR3 DNA sequence: TGTGCCAGCAGCTTCAGCCCTAGCGGGAGTGGTCGTGATACGCAGTATTTT. Looking up the rest from reference TRBV7-6 and TRBJ2-3 gives the full variable domain: GAGVSQSPRYKVTKRGQDVALRCDPISGHVSLYWYRQALGQGPEFLTYFNYEAQQDKSGLPNDRFSAERPEGSISTLTIQRTEQRDSAMYRCASSFSPSGSGRDTQYFGPGTRLTVL.

The chain links TRBV6-5 to TRBJ2-7, with 7 positions matching TRBD2. The CDR3 spans 13 residues. Losses at the gene ends were 6 bases for V and 2 bases for J; bases not matched to a gene: 4. Germline CDR1 MNHEY, CDR2 SVGAGI. CDR3 sequence: CASRPSGTYEQYF. As DNA, the CDR3 is TGTGCCAGCAGGCCAAGCGGGACCTACGAGCAGTACTTC.

This clone was seen a handful of times. This chain joins TRBV12-3 or TRBV12-4 and TRBJ2-5; no definite D call. Trimming removed 3 bases at V and 6 bases at J, with 8 bases between. The CDR3 has 12 amino acids. CDR3 bases: TGTGCCAGCAGTTTTTTACAGCAGACCCAGTACTTC. Protein product: CASSFLQQTQYF.

The rearrangement links TRBV6-2 or TRBV6-3 to TRBJ1-5; 10 bases agree with TRBD1. Germline CDR1 reads MNHEY; CDR2 reads SVGEGT. J gave up 3 bases and V 6 bases, and 11 bases lay outside the gene matches. This CDR3 has 17 amino acids. The chain's CDR3 is CASSPNRDRGYNQPQHF. Here the CDR3 DNA reads TGTGCCAGCAGCCCGAACCGGGACAGGGGATACAATCAGCCCCAGCATTTT.

The genes are TRBV6-2 or TRBV6-3 and TRBJ2-2; D might be TRBD1 (6 bases). The germline gives CDR1 MNHEY, CDR2 SVGEGT. This CDR3 comprises 17 residues. Deletions cut 6 bases from V and 6 bases from J, with 23 bases between. As DNA, the CDR3 is TGTGCCAGCAGATACCCCTCGGTCAGGGGCCGGCCCGGGGAGCTGTTTTTT. Translating gives CASRYPSVRGRPGELFF.

The V gene is TRBV3-1 (or the pseudogene TRBV3-2), the J gene TRBJ1-4; 7 bases line up with TRBD1. The CDR3 contains 14 residues. CDR1 and CDR2 from the germline V gene are LGHDT and YNNKEL (reference sequence). V was clipped by 5 bases and J by 8 bases; unmatched bases: 8. In DNA, the CDR3 is TGTGCCAGCAGCAGTACGACAGGGTTAGAAAAACTGTTTTTT. Protein: CASSSTTGLEKLFF.